These 27 T cell receptor beta chains were sequenced from one sample in a study of blood T cell repertoires in COVID-19. Profiled with immunoSEQ multiplex PCR; TCRdb holds only in-frame clones, not every one. The sample has 100,000 or so clones, just under 85% seen once. Sequenced sample: peripheral blood. The receptors were sampled from a woman between 65 and 79 years old with active or convalescent COVID-19.

The chain combines TRBV4-1 with TRBJ2-3, with D perhaps TRBD1 (6 bases). The CDR3 contains 15 residues. CDR1 is MGHRA and CDR2 is YSYEKL in the germline V gene. V shed 5 bases and J shed 0 bases, with 12 bases lying between them. The CDR3 DNA reads as TGCGCCAGCAGCTACAGGACAGCTAGCACAGATACGCAGTATTTT. Its protein product is CASSYRTASTDTQYF.

The genes are TRBV29-1 and TRBJ1-3; weak D call: TRBD1 (5 bases). Germline V CDR1 and CDR2: SQVTM, ANQGSEA. V gave up 6 bases and J gave up 4 bases, with 13 bases separating them. The CDR3 has 13 amino acids. CDR3 protein: CSVRGHGGNTIYF. CDR3 DNA: TGCAGCGTGCGGGGCCACGGAGGAAACACCATATATTTT.

The V gene is TRBV15, the J gene TRBJ1-4; D perhaps matches TRBD1 (6 bases). This CDR3 contains 16 residues. Germline assignment: CDR1 LNHNV and CDR2 YYDKDF (reference sequence). Trimming left V 4 bases short and J 5 bases short, with 17 bases between. This CDR3 reads CATSTDRPKQNEKLFF. CDR3 nucleotide sequence: TGTGCCACCAGCACTGACAGGCCCAAACAAAATGAAAAACTGTTTTTT.

The chain couples TRBV5-1 to TRBJ1-4, with D possibly TRBD1 on 5 matching bases. Germline assignment: CDR1 SGHRS and CDR2 YFSETQ. The CDR3 totals 13 residues. V was clipped by 1 base and J by 8 bases, with 9 bases between them. CDR3 nucleotides: TGCGCCAGCAGCTTGCAAGGGGCCGAAAAACTGTTTTTT. This translates into CASSLQGAEKLFF.

The CDR3 DNA follows: TGCGCCAGCAGCCCAAATGACAGGGGAGAGACCCAGTACTTC. Translating it yields CASSPNDRGETQYF. The chain recombines TRBV5-1 with TRBJ2-5; 8 bases agree with TRBD1. The CDR3 extends over 14 amino acids. Germline V gene data show CDR1 as SGHRS and CDR2 as YFSETQ. With V trimmed by 4 bases and J by 4 bases, 6 bases remained unmatched.

The CDR3 nucleotides read TGTGCCATCAGTGATTGGACTTTGAGCTCCTACGAGCAGTACTTC. Translation gives CAISDWTLSSYEQYF. The chain combines TRBV10-3 with TRBJ2-7; TRBD2 is a possible D gene (5 bases). The CDR3 loop spans 15 amino acids. V lost 3 bases, J lost 0 bases, and 12 bases lay in between. The germline V gene has CDR1 ENHRY and CDR2 SYGVKD.

CDR3 in amino acids: CASSRGQGPWYGYTF. The CDR3 DNA sequence: TGTGCCAGCAGCCGAGGACAGGGACCATGGTATGGCTACACCTTC. The chain carries TRBV3-1 (or the pseudogene TRBV3-2) and TRBJ1-2; 8 positions match TRBD1. The CDR3 covers 15 residues. Per germline, CDR1 LGHDT and CDR2 YNNKEL (reference sequence). The junction had 9 bases not matched to a gene; V was cut back by 4 bases and J by 5 bases.

V is TRBV4-1 and J is TRBJ1-2, with 10 bases fitting TRBD1. The V and J ends lost 6 bases and 1 base, in that order; junction bases with no gene match: 8. Germline V lookup: CDR1 MGHRA, CDR2 YSYEKL. This CDR3 has 16 residues. DNA of the CDR3: TGCGCCAGCAGAAGGCCGGGGACAGGGGTTAACTATGGCTACACCTTC. It codes for CASRRPGTGVNYGYTF.

The chain joins TRBV2 to TRBJ1-1; D is possibly TRBD1 (6 bases). Per the germline V gene, CDR1 is SNHLY and CDR2 is FYNNEI. This CDR3 has 12 residues. The ends were cut back, 5 bases at V and 7 bases at J, with 11 bases in the middle. CDR3 nucleotides: TGTGCCAGCAGTTTAACAGGGTTTGAAGCTTTCTTT. It yields the protein CASSLTGFEAFF. The variable domain in full, completed from reference TRBV2 and TRBJ1-1, reads EPEVTQTPSHQVTQMGQEVILRCVPISNHLYFYWYRQILGQKVEFLVSFYNNEISEKSEIFDDQFSVERPDGSNFTLKIRSTKLEDSAMYFCASSLTGFEAFFGQGTRLTVV.

The V call is TRBV3-1 (or the pseudogene TRBV3-2), the J call TRBJ2-7; TRBD2 matches at 8 bases. V dropped 4 bases and J dropped 3; count of bases not matched to a gene: 5. The germline gives CDR1 LGHDT, CDR2 YNNKEL (reference sequence). This CDR3 is 14 amino acids long. In DNA, the CDR3 is TGTGCCAGCAGCCCTCGGGAGGGAGGCTACGAGCAGTACTTC. Its translation: CASSPREGGYEQYF.

This clone was counted only a few times. J is TRBJ1-1 and V is TRBV6-5; 9 bases agree with TRBD1. The CDR3 totals 15 residues. The germline V gene has CDR1 MNHEY and CDR2 SVGAGI. J lost 4 bases, V lost 6 bases, and 9 bases had no gene match. The CDR3 bases are TGTGCCAGCAGCTTCGAGGGGACAGGGACCACTGAAGCTTTCTTT. Its protein is CASSFEGTGTTEAFF.

In DNA form, the CDR3 reads TGTGCCAGCAGCGAGGGAAAGGGATGGGCCAATGAGCAGTTCTTC. This sequence encodes CASSEGKGWANEQFF. The chain recombines TRBV3-1 (or the pseudogene TRBV3-2) with TRBJ2-1, with D maybe TRBD2 (5 bases). Germline loops: CDR1 LGHDT, CDR2 YNNKEL (reference sequence). CDR3 length: 15 amino acids. Trimming removed 5 bases at V and 6 bases at J, with 17 bases between.

This chain links TRBV7-9 with TRBJ2-2; D gene ambiguous. Looked up from germline, CDR1 is SEHNR and CDR2 is FQNEAQ (reference sequence). CDR3 length: 12 amino acids. Trimming left V 5 bases short and J 6 bases short, with 7 bases between. The CDR3 sequence is CASSPLAGELFF. Here the CDR3 DNA reads TGTGCCAGCAGCCCCCTCGCCGGGGAGCTGTTTTTT.

This clone was seen only a few times. The chain carries TRBV19 and TRBJ2-1; D perhaps matches TRBD2 (5 bases). Per germline, CDR1 LNHDA and CDR2 SQIVND (reference sequence). CDR3 length equals 16 residues. V lost 6 bases, J lost 2 bases, and 17 bases lay in between. For the CDR3, the DNA is TGTGCCAGTAGCCCCGGAACGGGGAAAACCTACAATGAGCAGTTCTTC. It specifies CASSPGTGKTYNEQFF.

The DNA for the CDR3 is TGTGCCAGCAGCCGCTCGGGGACAGGGGGGAGTGAAAAACTGTTTTTT. Translated, it gives CASSRSGTGGSEKLFF. This chain links TRBV7-2 with TRBJ1-4; 11 bases align to TRBD1. The CDR3 consists of 16 residues. Germline CDR1 reads SGHTA; CDR2 reads FQGNSA. V lost 5 bases to trimming and J lost 7 bases; unmatched junction nucleotides: 9.

The rearrangement joins TRBV4-1 to TRBJ2-7; TRBD1 agrees at 10 bases. The germline gives CDR1 MGHRA, CDR2 YSYEKL. The CDR3 has 14 residues. V lost 3 bases and J lost 6; bases outside the gene matches: 5. CDR3 residues: CASSHPGQGTEQYF. In nucleotides, the CDR3 is TGCGCCAGCAGCCACCCGGGACAGGGGACCGAGCAGTACTTC.

This rearrangement joins TRBV10-3 to TRBJ1-2; 12 nucleotides match TRBD1. Looked up from germline, CDR1 is ENHRY and CDR2 is SYGVKD. This CDR3 spans 15 amino acids. The ends lost 6 bases at V and 4 bases at J; junction bases unmatched: 6. CDR3 amino acids: CAIRPGQGAGYGYTF. CDR3 coding DNA: TGTGCCATCAGACCGGGACAGGGGGCGGGCTATGGCTACACCTTC.

The rearrangement links TRBV18 to TRBJ1-6, with a possible D match to TRBD1 (6 bases). The V end lost 5 bases, the J end lost 5 bases, and 16 bases lay between the germline ends. This CDR3 is 16 amino acids long. Germline V gives CDR1 KGHSH, CDR2 LQKENI. The CDR3 bases are TGTGCCAGCTCATTGCACAGGGCGGGAGATAATTCACCCCTCCACTTT. It codes for CASSLHRAGDNSPLHF.

This clone was counted once. The chain is built from TRBV2 and TRBJ2-2; TRBD1 matches at 7 bases. J gave up 3 bases and V 7 bases, and 5 bases lay outside the gene matches. Per the germline V gene, CDR1 is SNHLY and CDR2 is FYNNEI. The CDR3 runs to 14 residues. CDR3 amino acids: CASMKGADTGELFF. DNA of the CDR3: TGTGCCAGCATGAAGGGGGCGGACACCGGGGAGCTGTTTTTT. The full variable domain, with the rest looked up from reference TRBV2 and TRBJ2-2, is EPEVTQTPSHQVTQMGQEVILRCVPISNHLYFYWYRQILGQKVEFLVSFYNNEISEKSEIFDDQFSVERPDGSNFTLKIRSTKLEDSAMYFCASMKGADTGELFFGEGSRLTVL.

The chain employs TRBV28 and TRBJ2-4; TRBD1 agrees at 7 bases. The junction had 4 bases not matched to a gene; V was cut back by 5 bases and J by 0 bases. CDR3 size: 15 residues. Looked up from germline, CDR1 is MDHEN and CDR2 is SYDVKM. As DNA, the CDR3 is TGTGCCAGCAGTAAGCAGGGGGTAGCCAAAAACATTCAGTACTTC. Translation gives CASSKQGVAKNIQYF.

This chain connects TRBV4-3 to TRBJ2-3, with 9 bases aligning to TRBD2. From germline, CDR1 is LGHNA and CDR2 YSLEER. This CDR3 is built from 18 residues. J lost 2 bases, V lost 4 bases, and 13 bases had no gene match. CDR3 DNA sequence: TGCGCCAGCAGCCTTGGCCACGGGACTAGCTCCGACACAGATACGCAGTATTTT. This codes for CASSLGHGTSSDTDTQYF.

The chain combines TRBV7-2 with TRBJ2-5, with D tentatively TRBD1 (6 bases). Germline CDR1 reads SGHTA; CDR2 reads FQGNSA. Trimming cost V 5 bases and J 4 bases, with 11 bases left between them. The CDR3 length is 13 residues. The CDR3 loop is CASSLSGAETQYF. DNA for the CDR3: TGTGCCAGCAGCCTATCAGGGGCAGAGACCCAGTACTTC.

The CDR3 region is CASSAANYGYTF. CDR3 nucleotide sequence: TGTGCCAGCAGCGCAGCGAACTATGGCTACACCTTC. The V and J genes are TRBV25-1 and TRBJ1-2, with D uncertain. CDR1 MGHDK and CDR2 SYGVNS come from the germline V gene. This CDR3 is 12 amino acids long. V lost 6 bases, J lost 2 bases, and 7 bases lay in between.

J is TRBJ2-2 and V is TRBV29-1; 11 bases match TRBD1. This CDR3 is built from 15 residues. Per germline, CDR1 SQVTM and CDR2 ANQGSEA. Trimming cost V 7 bases and J 4 bases; bases outside gene matches: 8. This chain's CDR3 is CSGRSGTGGTGELFF. The CDR3 region has the DNA TGCAGCGGGAGATCCGGGACAGGGGGCACCGGGGAGCTGTTTTTT.

This chain links TRBV5-1 with TRBJ2-1; D is possibly TRBD2 (5 bases). The CDR3 is 13 amino acids. In germline, CDR1 is SGHRS, CDR2 YFSETQ. Deletions cut 4 bases from V and 6 bases from J, with 11 bases between. The CDR3 region is CASSPGGSNEQFF. The CDR3 nucleotides read TGCGCCAGCAGCCCAGGAGGTTCCAATGAGCAGTTCTTC.

This chain uses TRBV6-5 with TRBJ2-1; the match to TRBD1 covers 8 bases. The germline V gene encodes CDR1 MNHEY and CDR2 SVGAGI. The CDR3 is made up of 16 amino acids. With V trimmed by 2 bases and J by 9 bases, 12 bases remained unmatched. CDR3 nucleotides: TGTGCCAGCAGTTACGGGGCCAGGGGGCAAGTGAGTGAGCAGTTCTTC. Its translation is CASSYGARGQVSEQFF.

V usage is TRBV6-5 and J usage is TRBJ2-3, with D possibly TRBD1 on 6 matching bases. Trimming removed 8 bases from V and 1 base from J, with 10 bases in between. The germline V gene has CDR1 MNHEY and CDR2 SVGAGI. This CDR3 has 13 residues. The CDR3 DNA sequence: TGTGCCAGCGGGGGCTTTGGCACAGATACGCAGTATTTT. Amino acid sequence: CASGGFGTDTQYF.